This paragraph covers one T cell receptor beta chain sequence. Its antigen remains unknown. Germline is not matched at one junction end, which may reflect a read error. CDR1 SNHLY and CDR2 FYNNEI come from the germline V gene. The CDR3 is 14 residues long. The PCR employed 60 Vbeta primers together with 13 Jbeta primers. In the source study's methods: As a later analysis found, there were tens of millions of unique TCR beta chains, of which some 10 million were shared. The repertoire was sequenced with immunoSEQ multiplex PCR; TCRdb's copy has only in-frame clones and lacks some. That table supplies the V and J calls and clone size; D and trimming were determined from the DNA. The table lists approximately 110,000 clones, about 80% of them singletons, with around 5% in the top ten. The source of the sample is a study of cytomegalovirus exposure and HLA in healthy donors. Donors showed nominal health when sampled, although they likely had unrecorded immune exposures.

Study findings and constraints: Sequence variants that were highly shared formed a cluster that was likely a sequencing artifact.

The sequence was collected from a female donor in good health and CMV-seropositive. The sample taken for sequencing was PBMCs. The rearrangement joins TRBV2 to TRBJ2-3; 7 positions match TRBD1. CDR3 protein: CASREVGGVDTQYF. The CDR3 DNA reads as TGTGCCAGCAGGGAAGTAGGGGGCGTGGATACGCAGTATTTT.